Shown below are 27 T cell receptor beta chains from a single sample sequenced in a study of T cell responses to AZD1222 COVID-19 vaccine. Profiling relied on immunoSEQ multiplex PCR, and the TCRdb table lists in-frame clones only, not all of them. The table lists 100,000 to 120,000 clones, approximately 89% of them singletons, with about 3.3% in the top ten. Sequences were derived from peripheral blood, sampled on day 0 of MenACWY control vaccination. The receptors shown here come from an adult in good health.

The chain joins TRBV7-9 to TRBJ1-2; D is uncertain. This CDR3 spans 14 amino acids. The V end lost 1 base, the J end lost 7 bases, and 13 bases lay between the germline ends. Germline CDR1 is SEHNR and CDR2 is FQNEAQ (reference sequence). CDR3 amino acids: CASSLGGEKGGYTF. For the CDR3, the DNA is TGTGCCAGCAGCTTAGGTGGTGAGAAAGGTGGCTACACCTTC.

The chain recombines TRBV11-2 with TRBJ1-1; TRBD1 aligns across 7 bases. CDR1 and CDR2 (germline): SGHAT, FQNNGV. The CDR3 has 15 amino acids. Trimming removed 5 bases from V and 0 bases from J; junction bases left unmatched: 6. CDR3 sequence (DNA): TGTGCCAGCAGCAGCGACAGGGTGATGAACACTGAAGCTTTCTTT. This sequence encodes CASSSDRVMNTEAFF.

CDR3 DNA: TGTGCCAGCAGTTTCGCCAGCCAAGCCGAGCAGTACTTC. Amino acids: CASSFASQAEQYF. The genes are TRBV27 and TRBJ2-7; D is uncertain. CDR1 is MNHEY and CDR2 is SMNVEV in the germline V gene (reference sequence). The V end lost 3 bases, the J end lost 6 bases, and 12 bases lay between the germline ends. The CDR3 is made up of 13 amino acids.

This clone was counted between two and nine times. The chain has TRBV5-1 and TRBJ1-6; 9 bases map to TRBD1. Germline V CDR1 and CDR2: SGHRS, YFSETQ. The CDR3 loop spans 15 amino acids. With 4 bases clipped from V and 7 bases from J, the junction kept 6 bases outside the gene matches. The DNA for the CDR3 is TGCGCCAGCAGCGAACAGGGGGCCTTAAATTCACCCCTCCACTTT. Its protein product is CASSEQGALNSPLHF.

The chain couples TRBV5-6 to TRBJ1-1; 8 bases match TRBD1. V gave up 4 bases and J gave up 3 bases; unmatched junction bases: 8. CDR1 is SGHDT, CDR2 YYEEEE, per germline. The CDR3 runs 15 residues. This chain's CDR3 is CASSPTGGRYTEAFF. CDR3 DNA sequence: TGTGCCAGCAGCCCCACAGGGGGAAGGTACACTGAAGCTTTCTTT.

V gene TRBV4-3 combines with J gene TRBJ2-7; D gene ambiguous. The CDR3 is 13 residues long. Trimming cost V 1 base and J 2 bases, with 6 bases left between them. From germline, CDR1 is LGHNA and CDR2 YSLEER. DNA of the CDR3: TGCGCCAGCAGCCAAGGCAGTACCTACGAGCAGTACTTC. Amino acid sequence: CASSQGSTYEQYF.

This chain links TRBV30 with TRBJ1-1, with no clear D. Trimming stripped 2 bases from V and 1 base from J, with 11 bases between. The CDR3 contains 14 residues. The germline gives CDR1 GTSNPN, CDR2 SVGIG (reference sequence). In DNA, the CDR3 is TGTGCCTGGAGTTTGGGCGCGGGGAACACTGAAGCTTTCTTT. Protein sequence: CAWSLGAGNTEAFF.

The rearrangement joins TRBV28 to TRBJ2-1; 8 nucleotides line up with TRBD1. The V and J ends lost 4 bases and 12 bases, in that order; junction bases with no gene match: 8. This CDR3 has 13 amino acids. Germline lookup yields CDR1 MDHEN and CDR2 SYDVKM. The CDR3 DNA reads TGTGCCAGCAGTTCGCTTACAGGGGGGAGGCAGTTCTTC. This encodes CASSSLTGGRQFF.

The gene calls are TRBV4-3 and TRBJ1-2; possible D gene TRBD1, 5 bases. This CDR3 spans 16 amino acids. Germline values: CDR1 LGHNA, CDR2 YSLEER. V lost 0 bases and J lost 4, with 15 bases in between. The CDR3: CASSQDSAGAGYGYTF. In DNA form, the CDR3 reads TGCGCCAGCAGCCAAGACAGTGCTGGGGCAGGCTATGGCTACACCTTC.

V is TRBV5-1 and J is TRBJ2-3, with D perhaps TRBD1 (5 bases). Germline CDR1 and CDR2: SGHRS and YFSETQ. Trimming cost V 4 bases and J 8 bases, with 20 bases left between them. The CDR3 covers 15 residues. Written as DNA, the CDR3 is TGCGCCAGCAGCGGGGCCGGGCGGCCTCAAGGTACGCAGTATTTT. Translating gives CASSGAGRPQGTQYF.

The V and J genes are TRBV9 and TRBJ2-3; 9 positions match TRBD2. The germline CDR1 and CDR2 sequences are SGDLS and YYNGEE. This CDR3 is 17 amino acids long. The V gene end was trimmed by 2 bases and the J gene end by 2 bases; junction bases not matched to a gene: 9. This chain's CDR3 is CASSVSGGLTYTDTQYF. The CDR3 DNA reads TGTGCCAGCAGCGTTAGCGGGGGACTAACTTACACAGATACGCAGTATTTT.

The chain joins TRBV6-5 to TRBJ2-7; D is possibly TRBD2 (5 bases). This CDR3 has 15 amino acids. Trimming took 8 bases from V and 2 from J, leaving 19 bases between them. Germline V CDR1 and CDR2: MNHEY, SVGAGI. CDR3 residues: CASELLGGPTYEQYF. DNA for the CDR3: TGTGCCAGCGAGCTTCTTGGAGGACCGACCTACGAGCAGTACTTC.

The chain employs TRBV12-3 or TRBV12-4 and TRBJ1-2, with D perhaps matching TRBD1 (5 bases). This CDR3 comprises 13 residues. V lost 3 bases to trimming and J lost 5 bases, with 10 bases between them. The CDR3 reads CASSFRQGYGYTF. The CDR3 region has the DNA TGTGCCAGCAGTTTTAGGCAGGGATATGGCTACACCTTC.

J is TRBJ2-7 and V is TRBV5-5; D unresolved. Trimming left V 1 base short and J 0 bases short, with 11 bases between. Germline loops: CDR1 SGHKS, CDR2 YYEKEE (reference sequence). The CDR3 is made up of 15 amino acids. The CDR3 DNA reads as TGTGCCAGCAGCTTGAGGCCAGATAGCTCCTACGAGCAGTACTTC. Encoded protein: CASSLRPDSSYEQYF.

The chain recombines TRBV5-6 with TRBJ1-4; D uncertain. Germline loops: CDR1 SGHDT, CDR2 YYEEEE. The V end was cut by 5 bases, the J end by 0 bases, with 14 bases between. The CDR3 totals 16 residues. CDR3 loop: CASSYFGFATNEKLFF. CDR3 nucleotides: TGTGCCAGCAGTTATTTTGGGTTTGCAACTAATGAAAAACTGTTTTTT.

The chain uses TRBV5-4 and TRBJ1-6, with a weak D call TRBD1 (6 bases). Germline V gene data show CDR1 as SGHNT and CDR2 as YYREEE (reference sequence). There are 16 residues in the CDR3. The ends were cut back, 0 bases at V and 10 bases at J, with 17 bases in the middle. The CDR3 DNA follows: TGTGCCAGCAGCTTGGGAGTATCAGGGGTAGGCTCACCCCTCCACTTT. Encoded protein: CASSLGVSGVGSPLHF.

The J gene is TRBJ2-2, the V gene TRBV10-2, with 8 bases aligning to TRBD1. The V segment lost 2 bases and the J segment 11 bases; nucleotides outside the gene matches: 10. From germline, CDR1 is WSHSY and CDR2 SAAADI. The CDR3 is 15 amino acids. The CDR3, as DNA: TGCGCCAGCAGTGAGGCCGACAGGGGTGTGATTGAGCTGTTTTTT. It is translated as CASSEADRGVIELFF.

The table lists this clone with a few counts. This chain connects TRBV7-3 to TRBJ1-3; D remains unclear. The V gene's germline CDR1 is SGHTA and CDR2 FQGTGA. Trimming left V 2 bases short and J 0 bases short, with 14 bases between. The CDR3 has 17 residues. The CDR3 DNA reads TGTGCCAGCAGCTTACTTGGGAGTCCCTTCTCTGGAAACACCATATATTTT. Translated: CASSLLGSPFSGNTIYF.

The chain employs TRBV13 and TRBJ1-5; a possible D gene is TRBD1 (5 bases). Per the germline V gene, CDR1 is PRHDT and CDR2 is FYEKMQ (reference sequence). CDR3 length: 12 residues. V was cut by 4 bases and J by 6 bases, with 7 bases left in between. The CDR3: CASSSRGQPQHF. The CDR3 nucleotides are TGTGCCAGCAGCTCAAGGGGTCAGCCCCAGCATTTT.

The rearrangement joins TRBV30 to TRBJ1-4; possible D gene TRBD1, 5 bases. V lost 3 bases to trimming and J lost 3 bases, with 17 bases between them. This CDR3 has 16 residues. Germline CDR1 is GTSNPN and CDR2 is SVGIG (reference sequence). The CDR3, as DNA: TGTGCCTGGAGGGGTGACAGAAATTGGGCTAATGAAAAACTGTTTTTT. Translation gives CAWRGDRNWANEKLFF.

The chain employs TRBV6-2 or TRBV6-3 and TRBJ1-6; 9 bases fit TRBD1. V was pared by 0 bases and J by 9 bases, with 3 bases of the junction left unmatched. The CDR3 runs 15 residues. Germline CDR1 is MNHEY and CDR2 is SVGEGT. The DNA for the CDR3 is TGTGCCAGCAGTTACTCCGGGACAGGGTTTTCACCCCTCCACTTT. This codes for CASSYSGTGFSPLHF.

The J gene is TRBJ1-1, the V gene TRBV11-3; 7 bases align to TRBD1. The J segment lost 1 base and the V segment lost 4 bases, leaving 0 bases of the junction unmatched. Germline lookup yields CDR1 SGHNT and CDR2 YENEEA. The CDR3 extends over 13 amino acids. The CDR3, as DNA: TGTGCCAGCAGCTGGACAGGGAACACTGAAGCTTTCTTT. This sequence encodes CASSWTGNTEAFF.

The chain employs TRBV7-2 and TRBJ2-1; TRBD1 matches at 10 bases. The CDR3 extends over 16 amino acids. J gave up 3 bases and V 4 bases, and 6 bases lay outside the gene matches. Germline V gene data show CDR1 as SGHTA and CDR2 as FQGNSA. The CDR3 region is CASSSRTGGFYNEQFF. The CDR3 nucleotides are TGTGCCAGCAGCTCCCGGACAGGGGGGTTCTACAATGAGCAGTTCTTC.

The chain joins TRBV15 to TRBJ2-2, with D possibly called TRBD1 or TRBD2 (6 bases each). Germline CDR1 LNHNV, CDR2 YYDKDF (reference sequence). V lost 0 bases to trimming and J lost 5 bases, with 13 bases between them. The CDR3 extends over 16 amino acids. CDR3 sequence: CATSRDPGASTGELFF. As DNA, the CDR3 is TGTGCCACCAGCAGAGACCCGGGGGCCTCTACCGGGGAGCTGTTTTTT.

The rearrangement uses TRBV2 and TRBJ1-5, with D hard to call. There are 13 residues in the CDR3. Germline values: CDR1 SNHLY, CDR2 FYNNEI. Trimming left V 6 bases short and J 3 bases short, with 9 bases between. The CDR3 DNA reads as TGTGCCAGCAGAGCCGACACCAATCAGCCCCAGCATTTT. As protein: CASRADTNQPQHF.

The CDR3 reads CATSDPLAGGQETQYF. In nucleotides, the CDR3 is TGTGCCACCAGTGATCCCCTAGCGGGGGGCCAAGAGACCCAGTACTTC. The genes are TRBV24-1 and TRBJ2-5; 11 bases align to TRBD2. After removal of 3 bases from V and 1 base from J, the junction contained 3 bases not matched to a gene. The CDR3 loop spans 16 amino acids. Looked up from germline, CDR1 is KGHDR and CDR2 is SFDVKD.

CDR3 sequence: CASSYLGTNTGELFF. DNA of the CDR3: TGTGCCAGCAGTTACTTGGGGACCAACACCGGGGAGCTGTTTTTT. The chain recombines TRBV6-2 or TRBV6-3 with TRBJ2-2; D is possibly TRBD1 or TRBD2 (5 bases each). This CDR3 is 15 amino acids long. The V gene's germline CDR1 is MNHEY and CDR2 SVGEGT. Trimming stripped 1 base from V and 2 bases from J, with 8 bases between.